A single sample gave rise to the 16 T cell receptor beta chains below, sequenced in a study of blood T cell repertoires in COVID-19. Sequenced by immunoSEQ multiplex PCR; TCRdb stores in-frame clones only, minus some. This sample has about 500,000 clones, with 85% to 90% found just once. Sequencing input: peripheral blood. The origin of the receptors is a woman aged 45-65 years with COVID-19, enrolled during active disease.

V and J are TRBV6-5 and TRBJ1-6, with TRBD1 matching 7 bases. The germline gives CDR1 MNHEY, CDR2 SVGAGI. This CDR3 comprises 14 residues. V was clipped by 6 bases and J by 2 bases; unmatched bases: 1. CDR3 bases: TGTGCCAGCAGCCAGGGGGCCTATAATTCACCCCTCCACTTT. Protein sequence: CASSQGAYNSPLHF.

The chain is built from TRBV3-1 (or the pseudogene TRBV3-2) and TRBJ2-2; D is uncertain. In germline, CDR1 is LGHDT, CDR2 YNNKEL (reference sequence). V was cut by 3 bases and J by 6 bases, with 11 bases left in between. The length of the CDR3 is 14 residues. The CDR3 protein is CASSHLRVPGELFF. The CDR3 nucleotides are TGTGCCAGCAGCCATCTCCGGGTCCCCGGGGAGCTGTTTTTT.

CDR3 sequence: CASSFLHLNTEAFF. The CDR3 DNA reads as TGTGCCAGCAGCTTCTTACACCTGAACACTGAAGCTTTCTTT. The chain combines TRBV5-4 with TRBJ1-1; D is uncertain. Per germline, CDR1 SGHNT and CDR2 YYREEE (reference sequence). The CDR3 loop spans 14 amino acids. Trimming took off 2 bases at V and 0 bases at J, with 8 bases between the two ends.

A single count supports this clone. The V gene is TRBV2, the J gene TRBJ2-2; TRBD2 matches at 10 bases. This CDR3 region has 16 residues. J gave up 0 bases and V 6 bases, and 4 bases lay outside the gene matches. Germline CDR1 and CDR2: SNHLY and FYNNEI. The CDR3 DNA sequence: TGTGCCAGCAGCCTAACTAGCGGGACGAACACCGGGGAGCTGTTTTTT. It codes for CASSLTSGTNTGELFF. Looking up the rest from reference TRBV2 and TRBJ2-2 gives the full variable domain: EPEVTQTPSHQVTQMGQEVILRCVPISNHLYFYWYRQILGQKVEFLVSFYNNEISEKSEIFDDQFSVERPDGSNFTLKIRSTKLEDSAMYFCASSLTSGTNTGELFFGEGSRLTVL.

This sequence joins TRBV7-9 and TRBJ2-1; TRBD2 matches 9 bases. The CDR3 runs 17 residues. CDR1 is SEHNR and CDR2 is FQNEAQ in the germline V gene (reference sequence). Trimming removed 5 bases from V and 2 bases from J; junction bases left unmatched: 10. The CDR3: CASSPRSGGHPYNEQFF. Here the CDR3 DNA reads TGTGCCAGCAGCCCTAGGAGCGGGGGGCACCCCTACAATGAGCAGTTCTTC.

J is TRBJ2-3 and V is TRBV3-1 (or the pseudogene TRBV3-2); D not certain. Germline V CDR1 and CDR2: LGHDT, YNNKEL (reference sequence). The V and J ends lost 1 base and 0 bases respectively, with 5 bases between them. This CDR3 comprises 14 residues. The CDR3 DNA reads TGTGCCAGCAGCCAAGCGGAGAGCACAGATACGCAGTATTTT. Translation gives CASSQAESTDTQYF.

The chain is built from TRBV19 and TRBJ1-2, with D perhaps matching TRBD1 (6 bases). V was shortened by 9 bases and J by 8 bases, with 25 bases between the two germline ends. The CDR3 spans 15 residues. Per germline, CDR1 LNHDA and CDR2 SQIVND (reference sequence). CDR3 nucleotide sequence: TGTGCCAGCCATACAGGGCGGACGAGTGGAGCGGGCTACACCTTC. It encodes CASHTGRTSGAGYTF.

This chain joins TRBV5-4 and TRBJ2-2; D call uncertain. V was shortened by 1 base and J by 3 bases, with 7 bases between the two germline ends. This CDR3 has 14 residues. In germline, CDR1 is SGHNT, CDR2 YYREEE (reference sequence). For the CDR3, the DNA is TGTGCCAGCAGCTTGAGCCGGGACACCGGGGAGCTGTTTTTT. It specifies CASSLSRDTGELFF.

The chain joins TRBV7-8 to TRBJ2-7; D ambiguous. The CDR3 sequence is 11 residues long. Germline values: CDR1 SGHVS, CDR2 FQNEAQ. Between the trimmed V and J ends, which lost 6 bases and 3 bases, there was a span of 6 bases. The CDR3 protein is CASSPSYEQYF. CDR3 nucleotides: TGTGCCAGCAGTCCGAGCTACGAGCAGTACTTC.

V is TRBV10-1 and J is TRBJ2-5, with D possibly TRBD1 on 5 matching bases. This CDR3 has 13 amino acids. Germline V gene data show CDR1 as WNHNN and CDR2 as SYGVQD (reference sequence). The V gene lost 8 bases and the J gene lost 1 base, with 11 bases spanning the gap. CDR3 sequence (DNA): TGCGCCAGCTTCGATAGGGGCCAAGAGACCCAGTACTTC. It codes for CASFDRGQETQYF.

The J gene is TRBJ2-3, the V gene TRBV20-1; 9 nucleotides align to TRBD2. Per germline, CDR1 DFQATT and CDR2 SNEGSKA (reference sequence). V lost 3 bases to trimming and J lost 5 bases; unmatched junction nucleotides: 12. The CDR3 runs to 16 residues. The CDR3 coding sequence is TGCAGTGCTAGTCAGATAGGGCGGGGGGGCAGAGATACGCAGTATTTT. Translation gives CSASQIGRGGRDTQYF.

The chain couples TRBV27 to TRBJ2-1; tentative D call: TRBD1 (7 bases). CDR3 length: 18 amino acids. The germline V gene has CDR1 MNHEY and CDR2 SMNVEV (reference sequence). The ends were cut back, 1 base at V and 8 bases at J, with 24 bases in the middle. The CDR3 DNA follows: TGTGCCAGCAGTTTATATAGGGGGGCGGGACAGTCTAGCTATGAGCAGTTCTTC. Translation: CASSLYRGAGQSSYEQFF.

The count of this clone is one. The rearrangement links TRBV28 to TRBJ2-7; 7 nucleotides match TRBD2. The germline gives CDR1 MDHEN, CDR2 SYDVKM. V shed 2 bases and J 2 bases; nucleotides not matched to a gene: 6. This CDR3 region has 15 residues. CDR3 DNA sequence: TGTGCCAGCAGTTTAGGGGGAGGGACCCCCTACGAGCAGTACTTC. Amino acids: CASSLGGGTPYEQYF.

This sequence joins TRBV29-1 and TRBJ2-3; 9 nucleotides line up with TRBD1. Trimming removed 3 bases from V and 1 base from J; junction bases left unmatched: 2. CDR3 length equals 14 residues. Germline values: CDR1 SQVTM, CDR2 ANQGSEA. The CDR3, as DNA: TGCAGCGTTGACCGGACAGGGGGCACAGATACGCAGTATTTT. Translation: CSVDRTGGTDTQYF.

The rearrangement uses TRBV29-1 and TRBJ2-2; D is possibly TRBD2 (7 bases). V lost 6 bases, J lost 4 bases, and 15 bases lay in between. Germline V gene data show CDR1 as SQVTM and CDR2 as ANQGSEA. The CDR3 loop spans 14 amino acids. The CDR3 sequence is CSVGGGSSTGELFF. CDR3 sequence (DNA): TGCAGCGTGGGGGGGGGCAGTTCCACCGGGGAGCTGTTTTTT.

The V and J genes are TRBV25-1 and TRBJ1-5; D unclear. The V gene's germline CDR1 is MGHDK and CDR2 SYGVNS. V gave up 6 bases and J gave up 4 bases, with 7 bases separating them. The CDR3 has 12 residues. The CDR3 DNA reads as TGTGCCAGCAGGGGCGCAAATCAGCCCCAGCATTTT. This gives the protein CASRGANQPQHF.